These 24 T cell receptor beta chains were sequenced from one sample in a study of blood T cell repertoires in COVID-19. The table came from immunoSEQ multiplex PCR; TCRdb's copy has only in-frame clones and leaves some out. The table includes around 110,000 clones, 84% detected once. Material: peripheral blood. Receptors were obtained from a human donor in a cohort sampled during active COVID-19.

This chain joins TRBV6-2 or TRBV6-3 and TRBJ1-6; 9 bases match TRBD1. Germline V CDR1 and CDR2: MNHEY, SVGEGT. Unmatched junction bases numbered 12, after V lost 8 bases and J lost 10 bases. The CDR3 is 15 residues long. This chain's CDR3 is CASRPQNRGHSPLHF. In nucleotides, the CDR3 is TGTGCCAGCCGCCCCCAAAACAGGGGGCACTCACCCCTCCACTTT.

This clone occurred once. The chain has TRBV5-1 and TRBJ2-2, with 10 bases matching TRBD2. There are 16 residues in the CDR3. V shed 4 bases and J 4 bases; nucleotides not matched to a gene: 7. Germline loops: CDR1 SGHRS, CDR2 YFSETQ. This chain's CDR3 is CASSPRTSGTTGELFF. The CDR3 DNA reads TGCGCCAGCAGCCCGCGGACTAGCGGTACCACCGGGGAGCTGTTTTTT. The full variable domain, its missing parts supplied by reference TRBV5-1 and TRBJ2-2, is KAGVTQTPRYLIKTRGQQVTLSCSPISGHRSVSWYQQTPGQGLQFLFEYFSETQRNKGNFPGRFSGRQFSNSRSEMNVSTLELGDSALYLCASSPRTSGTTGELFFGEGSRLTVL.

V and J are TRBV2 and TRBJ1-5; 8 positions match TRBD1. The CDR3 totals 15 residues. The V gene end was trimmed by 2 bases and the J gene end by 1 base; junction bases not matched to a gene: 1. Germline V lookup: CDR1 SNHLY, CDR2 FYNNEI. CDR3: CASSERTGSNQPQHF. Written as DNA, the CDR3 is TGTGCCAGCAGTGAAAGGACAGGGAGCAATCAGCCCCAGCATTTT.

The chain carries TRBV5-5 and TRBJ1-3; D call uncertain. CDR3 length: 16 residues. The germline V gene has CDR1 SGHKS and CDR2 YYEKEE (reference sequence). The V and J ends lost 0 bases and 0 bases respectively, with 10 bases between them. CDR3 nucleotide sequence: TGTGCCAGCAGCTTGGTCCAGGCCGACTCTGGAAACACCATATATTTT. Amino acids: CASSLVQADSGNTIYF.

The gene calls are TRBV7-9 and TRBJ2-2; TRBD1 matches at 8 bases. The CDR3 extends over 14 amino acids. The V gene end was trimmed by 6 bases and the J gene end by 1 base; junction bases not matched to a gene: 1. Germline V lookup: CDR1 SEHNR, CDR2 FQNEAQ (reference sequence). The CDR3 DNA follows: TGTGCCAGCAGAGGGACAGGGAACACCGGGGAGCTGTTTTTT. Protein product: CASRGTGNTGELFF.

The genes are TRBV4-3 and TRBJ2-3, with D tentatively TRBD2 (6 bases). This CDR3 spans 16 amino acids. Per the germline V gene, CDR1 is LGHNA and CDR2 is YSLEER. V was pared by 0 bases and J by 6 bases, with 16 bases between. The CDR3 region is CASSQDHGSHGDTQYF. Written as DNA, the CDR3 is TGCGCCAGCAGCCAAGACCACGGGAGCCACGGGGATACGCAGTATTTT.

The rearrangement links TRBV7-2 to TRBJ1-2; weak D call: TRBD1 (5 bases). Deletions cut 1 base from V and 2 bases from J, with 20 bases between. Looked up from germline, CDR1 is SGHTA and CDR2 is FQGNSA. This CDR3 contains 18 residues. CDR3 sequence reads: CASSLDPAAGSVNYGYTF. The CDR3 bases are TGTGCCAGCAGCTTAGACCCCGCCGCAGGGTCTGTCAACTATGGCTACACCTTC.

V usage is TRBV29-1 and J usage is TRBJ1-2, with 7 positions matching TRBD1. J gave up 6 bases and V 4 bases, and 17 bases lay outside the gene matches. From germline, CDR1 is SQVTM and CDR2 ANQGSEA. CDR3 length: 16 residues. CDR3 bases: TGCAGCGTTGCGCTGGACAGGCTCTCCGAGGGGGATGGCTACACCTTC. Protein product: CSVALDRLSEGDGYTF.

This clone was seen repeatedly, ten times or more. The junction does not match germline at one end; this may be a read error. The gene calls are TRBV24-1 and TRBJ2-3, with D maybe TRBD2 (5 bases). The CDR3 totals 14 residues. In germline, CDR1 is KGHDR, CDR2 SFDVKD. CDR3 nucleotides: TGTGCCACCAGTGATCGGGCTAGCAGAGATACGCAGTATTTT. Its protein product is CATSDRASRDTQYF.

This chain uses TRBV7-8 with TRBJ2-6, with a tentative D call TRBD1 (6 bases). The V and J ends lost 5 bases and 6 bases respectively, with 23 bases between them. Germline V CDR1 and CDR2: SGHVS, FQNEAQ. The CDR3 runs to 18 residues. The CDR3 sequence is CASSKEARLGGAANVLTF. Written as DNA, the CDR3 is TGTGCCAGCAGCAAAGAGGCCCGTTTAGGGGGAGCGGCCAACGTCCTGACTTTC.

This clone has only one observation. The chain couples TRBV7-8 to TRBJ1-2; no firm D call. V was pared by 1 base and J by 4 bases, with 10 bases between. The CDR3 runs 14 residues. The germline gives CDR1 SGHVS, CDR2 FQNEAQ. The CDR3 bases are TGTGCCAGCAGCTTAGGACCCCGGGGCTATGGCTACACCTTC. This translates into CASSLGPRGYGYTF.

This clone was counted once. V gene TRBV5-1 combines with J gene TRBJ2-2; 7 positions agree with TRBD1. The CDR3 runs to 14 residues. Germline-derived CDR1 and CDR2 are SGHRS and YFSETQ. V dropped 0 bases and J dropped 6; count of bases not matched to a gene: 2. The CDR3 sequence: CASSLGQGAGELFF. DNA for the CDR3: TGCGCCAGCAGCTTGGGGCAGGGGGCCGGGGAGCTGTTTTTT.

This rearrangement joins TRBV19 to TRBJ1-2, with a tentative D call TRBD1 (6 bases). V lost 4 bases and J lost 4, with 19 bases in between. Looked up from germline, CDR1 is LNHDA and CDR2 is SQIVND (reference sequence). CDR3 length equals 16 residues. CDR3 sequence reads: CASSRRQGLDGYGYTF. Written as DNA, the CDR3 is TGTGCCAGTAGTAGACGGCAGGGGTTGGATGGCTATGGCTACACCTTC.

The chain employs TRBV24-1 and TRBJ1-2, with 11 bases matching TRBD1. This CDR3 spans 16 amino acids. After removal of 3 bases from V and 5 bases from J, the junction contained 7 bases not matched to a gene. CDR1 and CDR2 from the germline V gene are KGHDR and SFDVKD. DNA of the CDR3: TGTGCCACCAGTGATCGCCGGACAGGGGGCGGGTATGGCTACACCTTC. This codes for CATSDRRTGGGYGYTF.

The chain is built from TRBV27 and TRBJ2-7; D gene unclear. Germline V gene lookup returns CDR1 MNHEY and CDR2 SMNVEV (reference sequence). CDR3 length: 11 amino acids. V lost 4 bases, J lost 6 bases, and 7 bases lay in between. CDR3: CASSSSSEQYF. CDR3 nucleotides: TGTGCCAGCAGTTCTTCCAGCGAGCAGTACTTC.

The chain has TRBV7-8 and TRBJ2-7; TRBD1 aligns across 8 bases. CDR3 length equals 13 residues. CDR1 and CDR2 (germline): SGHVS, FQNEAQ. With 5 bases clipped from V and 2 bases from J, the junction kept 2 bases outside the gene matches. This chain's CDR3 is CASSLDRAYEQYV. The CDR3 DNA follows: TGTGCCAGCAGCCTGGACAGGGCCTACGAGCAGTACGTC.

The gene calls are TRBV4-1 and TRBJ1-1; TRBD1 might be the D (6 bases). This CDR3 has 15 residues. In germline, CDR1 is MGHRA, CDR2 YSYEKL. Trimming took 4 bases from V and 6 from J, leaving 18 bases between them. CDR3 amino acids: CASSRGGTPRAEAFF. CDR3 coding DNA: TGCGCCAGCAGCCGGGGGGGCACCCCCAGGGCTGAAGCTTTCTTT.

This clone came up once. The CDR3 region is CASSVVGGYFDTEAFF. The CDR3, as DNA: TGTGCCAGCAGCGTAGTAGGGGGCTATTTTGACACTGAAGCTTTCTTT. The chain joins TRBV9 to TRBJ1-1; the match to TRBD1 covers 7 bases. The germline gives CDR1 SGDLS, CDR2 YYNGEE. This CDR3 region has 16 residues. The V and J ends lost 0 bases and 3 bases, in that order; junction bases with no gene match: 8.

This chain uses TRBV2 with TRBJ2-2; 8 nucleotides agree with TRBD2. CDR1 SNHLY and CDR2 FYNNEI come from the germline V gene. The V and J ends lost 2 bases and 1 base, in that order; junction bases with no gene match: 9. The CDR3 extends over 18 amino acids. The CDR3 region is CASSERGVAGGNTGELFF. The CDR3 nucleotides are TGTGCCAGCAGTGAAAGGGGGGTTGCGGGAGGGAACACCGGGGAGCTGTTTTTT.

CDR3 loop: CASSYTWSSYNEQFF. Here the CDR3 DNA reads TGTGCCAGCAGTTATACCTGGAGCTCCTACAATGAGCAGTTCTTC. The V and J genes are TRBV6-2 or TRBV6-3 and TRBJ2-1; D call uncertain. The V and J ends lost 3 bases and 0 bases respectively, with 9 bases between them. CDR3 size: 15 residues. Germline V gene sequence: CDR1 MNHEY, CDR2 SVGEGT.

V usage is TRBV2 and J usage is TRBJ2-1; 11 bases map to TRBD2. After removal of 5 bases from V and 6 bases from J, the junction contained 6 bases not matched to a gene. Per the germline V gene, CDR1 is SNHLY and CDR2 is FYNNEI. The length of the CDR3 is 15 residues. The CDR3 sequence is CASSSLAGGPNEQFF. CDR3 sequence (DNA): TGTGCCAGCAGTTCTCTAGCGGGAGGCCCCAATGAGCAGTTCTTC.

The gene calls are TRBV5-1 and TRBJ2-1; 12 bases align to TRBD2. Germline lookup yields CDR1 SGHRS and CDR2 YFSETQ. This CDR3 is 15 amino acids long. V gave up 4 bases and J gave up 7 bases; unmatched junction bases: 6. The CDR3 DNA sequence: TGCGCCAGCAGCCCCGGACTAGCGGGGAGTAATGAGCAGTTCTTC. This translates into CASSPGLAGSNEQFF.

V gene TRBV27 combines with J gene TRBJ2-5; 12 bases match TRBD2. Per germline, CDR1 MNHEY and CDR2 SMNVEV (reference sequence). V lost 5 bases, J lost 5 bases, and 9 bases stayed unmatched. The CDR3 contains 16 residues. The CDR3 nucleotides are TGTGCCAGCAGTCTGAGACTAGCGGGAGCGTCGGAGACCCAGTACTTC. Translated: CASSLRLAGASETQYF.

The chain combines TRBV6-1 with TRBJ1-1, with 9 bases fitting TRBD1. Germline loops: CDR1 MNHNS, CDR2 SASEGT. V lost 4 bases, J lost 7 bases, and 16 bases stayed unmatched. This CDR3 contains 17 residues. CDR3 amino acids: CASSGDRVLYLSLEAFF. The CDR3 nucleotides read TGTGCCAGCAGTGGGGACAGGGTACTTTACTTGAGCCTTGAAGCTTTCTTT.